Sequencing of this T cell receptor beta chain was carried out in a study of blood T cells in healthy people across ages. Study-wide results and limits: Not knowing donor CMV status may have confounded expanded clonotype changes.

Sample-barcoded 5' priming and a J-beta primer mix drove a second PCR of roughly 7 to 11 cycles. TCRdb recomputed calls from the 5' RACE reads with MiXCR, one row per CDR3 protein. The sample holds approximately 780,000 distinct CDR3 sequences, more than 25% seen once. There are many counts of this clonotype. Its specificity is unknown. V was pared by 4 bases and J by 5 bases, with 7 bases of the junction left unmatched. The CDR3 covers 15 residues. Per the germline V gene, CDR1 is SNHLY and CDR2 is FYNNEI. Individuals who donated were healthy Caucasians from Russia aged 6 to 90. This sample also appeared in a second study, on T cells of mothers and their children. Turning to that study: Unrelated mother-child pairs always had slightly, but never significantly, lower normalized overlap than related pairs.

The TCR was taken from a boy between 10 and 17 years old in good health. The chain has TRBV2 and TRBJ2-5, with 10 bases fitting TRBD1. Sequences were obtained from blood. This chain's CDR3 is CASSGQGAASETQYF. Written as DNA, the CDR3 is TGTGCCAGCAGTGGACAGGGGGCCGCAAGCGAGACCCAGTACTTC.